Presented here are 10 T cell receptor beta chains from one specimen sequenced in a study of T cell changes during pregnancy in multiple sclerosis. Clones were sequenced by immunoSEQ multiplex PCR, and TCRdb holds only the in-frame ones, with some missing. The sample lists 45,000 to 50,000 clones; approximately 92% were seen once. The source was CD8+ T cells from peripheral blood mononuclear cells, collected after pregnancy. These receptors came from a female donor with multiple sclerosis, enrolled in a pregnancy study.

CDR3 sequence: CASSLYRGSYEQYF. CDR3 coding DNA: TGTGCCAGCAGTCTATACAGGGGTTCCTACGAGCAGTACTTC. The V and J genes are TRBV6-5 and TRBJ2-7, with 7 bases aligning to TRBD1. V shed 5 bases and J 1 base; nucleotides not matched to a gene: 5. Germline CDR1 reads MNHEY; CDR2 reads SVGAGI. The CDR3 loop spans 14 amino acids.

This clone was seen only once. The CDR3 here is CASSPFGGRSYNEQFF. The CDR3 DNA is TGTGCCAGCAGCCCATTCGGCGGGAGGTCCTACAATGAGCAGTTCTTC. J is TRBJ2-1 and V is TRBV13; 8 bases line up with TRBD2. In germline, CDR1 is PRHDT, CDR2 FYEKMQ (reference sequence). The CDR3 spans 16 residues. Unmatched junction bases numbered 7, after V lost 5 bases and J lost 1 base.

The rearrangement links TRBV6-1 to TRBJ2-1, with 10 nucleotides matching TRBD2. Germline loops: CDR1 MNHNS, CDR2 SASEGT. V shed 4 bases, J shed 8 bases, and the junction held 17 bases outside the gene matches. CDR3 length: 18 amino acids. The CDR3 reads CASSGKRGGDQVAYEQFF. As DNA, the CDR3 is TGTGCCAGCAGTGGAAAGCGGGGGGGCGACCAAGTAGCCTATGAGCAGTTCTTC.

This clone was recorded once. The chain combines TRBV4-3 with TRBJ2-7; 9 positions agree with TRBD1. Germline trimming cut 3 bases from V and 4 bases from J; bases unmatched to any gene: 7. Germline V lookup: CDR1 LGHNA, CDR2 YSLEER. This CDR3 contains 15 residues. The CDR3 nucleotides read TGCGCCAGCAGCCAGGTTACAGGGGGCGCGTACGAGCAGTACTTC. Protein product: CASSQVTGGAYEQYF.

The chain couples TRBV2 to TRBJ1-1; the D gene is possibly TRBD1 (6 bases). Germline values: CDR1 SNHLY, CDR2 FYNNEI. Trimming left V 8 bases short and J 0 bases short, with 19 bases between. This CDR3 has 16 residues. The CDR3 DNA reads as TGTGCCAGCGCGACACCTTCACAGGGCATGAACACTGAAGCTTTCTTT. Translating gives CASATPSQGMNTEAFF.

The chain couples TRBV7-9 to TRBJ2-6; 8 bases match TRBD1. Germline CDR1 SEHNR, CDR2 FQNEAQ (reference sequence). CDR3 length: 18 amino acids. The trim removed 4 bases at V and 0 bases at J, leaving 8 bases unmatched. The CDR3 region is CASSSTGTGPSGANVLTF. Here the CDR3 DNA reads TGTGCCAGCAGCTCAACCGGGACAGGCCCCTCTGGGGCCAACGTCCTGACTTTC.

This chain links TRBV27 with TRBJ2-2, with 10 bases that match TRBD2. Germline V lookup: CDR1 MNHEY, CDR2 SMNVEV (reference sequence). CDR3 size: 15 residues. After removal of 6 bases from V and 5 bases from J, the junction contained 6 bases not matched to a gene. The CDR3 spells CASSKTSGNTGELFF. CDR3 nucleotides: TGTGCCAGCAGCAAAACTAGCGGGAATACCGGGGAGCTGTTTTTT.

DNA of the CDR3: TGCGCCAGCAGCTTGGAAGCGGGGGTCTACGAGCAGTACTTC. Residues: CASSLEAGVYEQYF. This chain connects TRBV5-1 to TRBJ2-7; TRBD2 aligns across 8 bases. V lost 0 bases to trimming and J lost 3 bases; unmatched junction nucleotides: 2. CDR1 and CDR2 from the germline V gene are SGHRS and YFSETQ. The CDR3 contains 14 residues.

The rearrangement uses TRBV7-9 and TRBJ1-4; 7 bases align to TRBD1. CDR3 length: 15 residues. Losses at the gene ends were 6 bases for V and 7 bases for J; bases not matched to a gene: 11. Germline V gene lookup returns CDR1 SEHNR and CDR2 FQNEAQ (reference sequence). CDR3 nucleotide sequence: TGTGCCAGCAGTTATCGAGGGGGCATGGTTGAAAAACTGTTTTTT. Its protein product is CASSYRGGMVEKLFF.

CDR3 in DNA: TGCGCCAGCAGCCACCAATTCGGGACTAGCAACGCCGGGGAGCTGTTTTTT. It encodes CASSHQFGTSNAGELFF. The chain joins TRBV4-3 to TRBJ2-2, with TRBD2 matching over 9 bases. The germline V gene has CDR1 LGHNA and CDR2 YSLEER. The CDR3 spans 17 residues. J gave up 6 bases and V 3 bases, and 11 bases lay outside the gene matches.